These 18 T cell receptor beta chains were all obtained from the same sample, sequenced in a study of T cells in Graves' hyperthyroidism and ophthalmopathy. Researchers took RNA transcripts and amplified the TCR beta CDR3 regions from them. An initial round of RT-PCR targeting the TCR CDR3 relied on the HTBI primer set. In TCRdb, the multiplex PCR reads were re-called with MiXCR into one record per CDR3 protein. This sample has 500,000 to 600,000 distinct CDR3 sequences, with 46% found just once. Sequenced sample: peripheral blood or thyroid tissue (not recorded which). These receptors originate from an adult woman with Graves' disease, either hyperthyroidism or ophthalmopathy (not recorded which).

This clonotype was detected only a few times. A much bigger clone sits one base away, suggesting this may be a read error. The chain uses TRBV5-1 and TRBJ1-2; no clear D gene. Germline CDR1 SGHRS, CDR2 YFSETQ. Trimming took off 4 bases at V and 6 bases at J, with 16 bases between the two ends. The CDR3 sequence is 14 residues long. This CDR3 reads CASSLGSINHGYTF. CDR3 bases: TGCGCCAGCAGCCTCGGGAGCATCAACCATGGCTACACCTTC.

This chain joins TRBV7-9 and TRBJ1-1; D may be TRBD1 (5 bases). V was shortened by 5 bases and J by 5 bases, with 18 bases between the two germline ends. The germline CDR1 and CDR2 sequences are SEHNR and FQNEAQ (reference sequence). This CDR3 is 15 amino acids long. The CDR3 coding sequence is TGTGCCAGCAGCCCGCCCTCGACAGCGGGAACTGAAGCTTTCTTT. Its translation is CASSPPSTAGTEAFF.

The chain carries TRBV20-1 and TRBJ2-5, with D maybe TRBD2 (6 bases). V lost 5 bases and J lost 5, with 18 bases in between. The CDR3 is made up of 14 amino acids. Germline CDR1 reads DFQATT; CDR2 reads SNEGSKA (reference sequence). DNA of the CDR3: TGCAGTGCTCGGCCCGCGGGATTTGGGGAGACCCAGTACTTC. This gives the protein CSARPAGFGETQYF.

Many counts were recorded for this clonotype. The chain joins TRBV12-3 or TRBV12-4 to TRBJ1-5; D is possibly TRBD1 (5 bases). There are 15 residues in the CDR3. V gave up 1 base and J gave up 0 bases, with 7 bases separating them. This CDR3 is CASSLEGVSNQPQHF. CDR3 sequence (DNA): TGTGCCAGCAGTTTAGAAGGGGTTAGCAATCAGCCCCAGCATTTT.

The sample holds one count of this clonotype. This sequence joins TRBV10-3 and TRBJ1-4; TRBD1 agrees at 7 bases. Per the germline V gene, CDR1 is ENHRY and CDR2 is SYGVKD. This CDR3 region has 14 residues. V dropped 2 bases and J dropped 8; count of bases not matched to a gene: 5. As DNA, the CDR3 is TGTGCCATCAGTGAGAAGGGGGCTGGCGAAAAACTGTTTTTT. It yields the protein CAISEKGAGEKLFF.

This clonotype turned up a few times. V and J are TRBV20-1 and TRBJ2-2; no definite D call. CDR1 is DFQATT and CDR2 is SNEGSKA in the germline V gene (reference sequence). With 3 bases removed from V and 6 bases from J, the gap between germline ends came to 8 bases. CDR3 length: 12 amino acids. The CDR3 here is CSASTWAGELFF. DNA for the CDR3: TGCAGTGCTAGTACTTGGGCCGGGGAGCTGTTTTTT.

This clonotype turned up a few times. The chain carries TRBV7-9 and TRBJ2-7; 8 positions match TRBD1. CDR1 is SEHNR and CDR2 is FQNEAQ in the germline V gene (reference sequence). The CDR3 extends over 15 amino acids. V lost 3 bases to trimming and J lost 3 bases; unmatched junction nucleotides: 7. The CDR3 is CASSFRTGKGYEQYF. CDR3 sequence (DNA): TGTGCCAGCAGCTTTCGGACAGGGAAGGGCTACGAGCAGTACTTC.

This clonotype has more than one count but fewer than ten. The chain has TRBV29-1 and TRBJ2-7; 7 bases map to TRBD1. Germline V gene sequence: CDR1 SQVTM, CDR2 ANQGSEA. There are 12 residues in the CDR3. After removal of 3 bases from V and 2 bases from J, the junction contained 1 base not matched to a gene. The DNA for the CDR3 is TGCAGCGTTGAGGACAGGACCTACGAGCAGTACTTC. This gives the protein CSVEDRTYEQYF.

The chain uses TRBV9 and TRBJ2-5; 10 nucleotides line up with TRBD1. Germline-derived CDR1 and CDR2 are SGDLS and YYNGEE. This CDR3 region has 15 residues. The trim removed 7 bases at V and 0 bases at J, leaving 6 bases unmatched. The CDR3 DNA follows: TGTGCCAGCGGGGGGGACAGGGGAAACCAAGAGACCCAGTACTTC. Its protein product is CASGGDRGNQETQYF.

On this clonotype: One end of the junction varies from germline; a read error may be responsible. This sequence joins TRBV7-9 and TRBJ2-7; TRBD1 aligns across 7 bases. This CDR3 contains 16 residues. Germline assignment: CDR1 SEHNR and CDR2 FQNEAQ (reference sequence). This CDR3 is CASSPQGDTDSYEQYF. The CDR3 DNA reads TGCGCCAGCAGCCCTCAGGGGGACACCGACTCCTACGAGCAGTACTTC.

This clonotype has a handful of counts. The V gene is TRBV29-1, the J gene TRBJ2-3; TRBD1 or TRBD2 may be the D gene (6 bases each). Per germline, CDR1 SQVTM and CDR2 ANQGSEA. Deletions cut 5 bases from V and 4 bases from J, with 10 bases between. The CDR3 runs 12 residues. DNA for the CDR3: TGCAGCGTTTCGGGGGCTTCAGATACGCAGTATTTT. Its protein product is CSVSGASDTQYF.

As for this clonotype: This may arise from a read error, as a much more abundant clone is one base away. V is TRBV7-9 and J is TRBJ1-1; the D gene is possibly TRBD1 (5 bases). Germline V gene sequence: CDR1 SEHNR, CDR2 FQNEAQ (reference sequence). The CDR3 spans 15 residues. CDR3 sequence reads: CASSLGGDSNTEAFF. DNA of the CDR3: TGCGCCAGCAGCCTGGGGGGGGACTCGAACACTGAAGCTTTCTTT. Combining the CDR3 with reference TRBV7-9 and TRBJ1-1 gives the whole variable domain DTGVSQNPRHKITKRGQNVTFRCDPISEHNRLYWYRQTLGQGPEFLTYFQNEAQLEKSRLLSDRFSAERPKGSFSTLEIQRTEQGDSAMYLCASSLGGDSNTEAFFGQGTRLTVV.

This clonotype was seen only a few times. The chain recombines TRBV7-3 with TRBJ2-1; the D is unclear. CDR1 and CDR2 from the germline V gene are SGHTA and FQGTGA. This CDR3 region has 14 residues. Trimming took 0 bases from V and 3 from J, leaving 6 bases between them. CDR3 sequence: CASSLTHSYNEQFF. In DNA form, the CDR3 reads TGTGCCAGCAGCTTAACCCACAGCTACAATGAGCAGTTCTTC.

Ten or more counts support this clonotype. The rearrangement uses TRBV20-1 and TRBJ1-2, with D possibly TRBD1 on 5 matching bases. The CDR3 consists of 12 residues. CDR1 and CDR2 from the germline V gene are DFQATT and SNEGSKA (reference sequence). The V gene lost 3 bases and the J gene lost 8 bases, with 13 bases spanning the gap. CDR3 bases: TGCAGTGCTAGCCCGGGGAGGGGCGGCTACACCTTC. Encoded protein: CSASPGRGGYTF.

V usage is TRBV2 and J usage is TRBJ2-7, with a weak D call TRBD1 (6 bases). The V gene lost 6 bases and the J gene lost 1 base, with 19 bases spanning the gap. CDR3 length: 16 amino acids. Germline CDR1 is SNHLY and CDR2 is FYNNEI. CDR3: CASSQTPGHQSYEQYF. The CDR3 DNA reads TGTGCCAGCAGCCAAACTCCGGGACACCAGTCCTACGAGCAGTACTTC.

CDR3 in DNA: TGTGCCAGCAGCTTAGCTGCGGGACAGGGCGGCAATCAGCCCCAGCATTTT. It encodes CASSLAAGQGGNQPQHF. The V call is TRBV7-6, the J call TRBJ1-5, with 9 bases identical to TRBD1. CDR3 length: 17 amino acids. The ends lost 0 bases at V and 2 bases at J; junction bases unmatched: 5. CDR1 and CDR2 (germline): SGHVS, FNYEAQ.

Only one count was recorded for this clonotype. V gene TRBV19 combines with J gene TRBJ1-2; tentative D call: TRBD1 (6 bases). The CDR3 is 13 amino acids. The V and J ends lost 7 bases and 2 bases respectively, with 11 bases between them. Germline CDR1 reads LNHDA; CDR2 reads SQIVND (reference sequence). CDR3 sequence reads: CASTLRGNYGYTF. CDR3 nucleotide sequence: TGTGCCAGTACCCTCAGGGGAAACTATGGCTACACCTTC.

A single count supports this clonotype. CDR3 in amino acids: CASRARRGQGLGGYEQYF. The CDR3 DNA reads TGTGCCAGCAGGGCCCGGCGGGGACAGGGTCTCGGAGGCTACGAGCAGTACTTC. This chain uses TRBV7-9 with TRBJ2-7, with 9 bases matching TRBD1. Germline assignment: CDR1 SEHNR and CDR2 FQNEAQ (reference sequence). V lost 6 bases to trimming and J lost 3 bases; unmatched junction nucleotides: 18. The CDR3 spans 18 residues.